These 29 T cell receptor beta chains share one sample of origin, sequenced in a study of cytomegalovirus exposure and HLA in healthy donors. PCR used 60 Vbeta primers and 13 Jbeta primers. Clones were read by immunoSEQ multiplex PCR, and TCRdb kept only the in-frame ones, dropping some. The repertoire shows 90,000 to 150,000 clones; the top ten hold less than 4.5%. Specimen: PBMCs. These receptors came from a man between 18 and 29 years old in good health and CMV-seronegative.

The chain employs TRBV7-2 and TRBJ2-1, with a tentative D call TRBD1 (6 bases). V lost 6 bases, J lost 7 bases, and 10 bases lay in between. The CDR3 spans 12 residues. Germline lookup yields CDR1 SGHTA and CDR2 FQGNSA. The DNA of the CDR3 is TGTGCCAGCAGAGACAGGCGTAATGAGCAGTTCTTC. This translates into CASRDRRNEQFF.

V is TRBV7-3 and J is TRBJ1-2, with 8 bases aligning to TRBD1. CDR1 and CDR2 (germline): SGHTA, FQGTGA. This CDR3 region has 17 residues. V gave up 2 bases and J gave up 2 bases; unmatched junction bases: 10. CDR3 region: CASSLQSTGVGNYGYTF. The CDR3 DNA is TGTGCCAGCAGCTTACAGTCGACAGGGGTAGGGAACTATGGCTACACCTTC.

This chain connects TRBV5-4 to TRBJ2-7, with 8 positions matching TRBD1. V trimming: 4 bases; J trimming: 3 bases; junction bases outside the gene matches: 6. This CDR3 has 14 amino acids. Germline V gene lookup returns CDR1 SGHNT and CDR2 YYREEE (reference sequence). CDR3 residues: CASSTGQVNYEQYF. Here the CDR3 DNA reads TGTGCCAGCAGCACGGGACAGGTAAACTACGAGCAGTACTTC. Combining the CDR3 with reference TRBV5-4 and TRBJ2-7 gives the whole variable domain ETGVTQSPTHLIKTRGQQVTLRCSSQSGHNTVSWYQQALGQGPQFIFQYYREEENGRGNFPPRFSGLQFPNYSSELNVNALELDDSALYLCASSTGQVNYEQYFGPGTRLTVT.

The chain employs TRBV9 and TRBJ1-1; a possible D gene is TRBD1 (6 bases). V dropped 0 bases and J dropped 10 bases, with 13 bases sitting between them. Per germline, CDR1 SGDLS and CDR2 YYNGEE. The CDR3 has 13 residues. The CDR3 DNA reads TGTGCCAGCAGCGTAGACTCGGGACAAAGAGCTTTCTTT. Its protein product is CASSVDSGQRAFF.

The V gene is TRBV5-1, the J gene TRBJ2-7; perhaps TRBD1 as D (5 bases). This CDR3 has 14 residues. The germline gives CDR1 SGHRS, CDR2 YFSETQ. Trimming stripped 7 bases from V and 5 bases from J, with 19 bases between. Written as DNA, the CDR3 is TGCGCCAGCCGGCCCATAGACAGAATGAACGAGCAGTACTTC. Translation gives CASRPIDRMNEQYF.

The V call is TRBV27, the J call TRBJ1-1; tentatively, D is TRBD1 (6 bases). Trimming left V 0 bases short and J 4 bases short, with 12 bases between. The CDR3 covers 15 residues. In germline, CDR1 is MNHEY, CDR2 SMNVEV (reference sequence). This chain's CDR3 is CASSLSRGGATEAFF. CDR3 sequence (DNA): TGTGCCAGCAGTTTATCCCGAGGGGGGGCCACTGAAGCTTTCTTT.

The chain recombines TRBV6-6 with TRBJ1-3; a possible D gene is TRBD1 (6 bases). Germline V gene data show CDR1 as MNHNY and CDR2 as SVGAGI (reference sequence). This CDR3 has 14 amino acids. The ends were cut back, 2 bases at V and 2 bases at J, with 7 bases in the middle. The CDR3 loop reads CASSYGQTGNTIYF. The DNA of the CDR3 is TGTGCCAGCAGTTACGGACAGACTGGAAACACCATATATTTT.

Here the CDR3 reads CSVEAGRYEQYF. CDR3 sequence (DNA): TGCAGCGTTGAAGCAGGCCGCTACGAGCAGTACTTC. The J gene is TRBJ2-5, the V gene TRBV29-1; no clear D gene. The J call may not be correct, given that the DNA end is closer to TRBJ2-7. This CDR3 is built from 12 residues. Germline CDR1 SQVTM, CDR2 ANQGSEA.

The rearrangement uses TRBV28 and TRBJ2-3, with 7 bases identical to TRBD2. The junction had 11 bases not matched to a gene; V was cut back by 8 bases and J by 0 bases. This CDR3 contains 16 residues. Germline CDR1 reads MDHEN; CDR2 reads SYDVKM. The DNA for the CDR3 is TGTGCCAGCGGGGGGGGGTGGACCGCTAGCACAGATACGCAGTATTTT. It specifies CASGGGWTASTDTQYF. The full variable domain, in which reference TRBV28 and TRBJ2-3 provide the parts outside the CDR3, is DVKVTQSSRYLVKRTGEKVFLECVQDMDHENMFWYRQDPGLGLRLIYFSYDVKMKEKGDIPEGYSVSREKKERFSLILESASTNQTSMYLCASGGGWTASTDTQYFGPGTRLTVL.

The CDR3: CASSFHSGGARGTDTQYF. For the CDR3, the DNA is TGCGCCAGCAGCTTCCATAGCGGGGGGGCGAGGGGCACAGATACGCAGTATTTT. The genes are TRBV5-1 and TRBJ2-3; the match to TRBD2 covers 11 bases. Germline V lookup: CDR1 SGHRS, CDR2 YFSETQ. J was trimmed by 1 base and V by 2 bases; bases with no gene match: 9. The CDR3 totals 18 residues.

A word on this clone: The junction departs from the called germline gene at one end, perhaps through a read error. The chain combines TRBV5-1 with TRBJ2-7; 7 bases agree with TRBD2. CDR1 and CDR2 (germline): SGHRS, YFSETQ. The CDR3 loop spans 14 amino acids. In DNA, the CDR3 is TGCGCCAGCAGCTTGGACGGGGGGTCCTCCGAGCAGTACTTC. Translation gives CASSLDGGSSEQYF.

The V gene is TRBV19, the J gene TRBJ1-3; D is possibly TRBD1 (6 bases). V was shortened by 5 bases and J by 2 bases, with 16 bases between the two germline ends. In germline, CDR1 is LNHDA, CDR2 SQIVND (reference sequence). The CDR3 has 16 amino acids. The CDR3 here is CASSPQHRVAGNTIYF. The CDR3 DNA reads TGTGCCAGTAGTCCCCAGCACAGGGTAGCTGGAAACACCATATATTTT.

The chain recombines TRBV5-6 with TRBJ1-5; D is unclear. CDR1 is SGHDT and CDR2 is YYEEEE in the germline V gene. CDR3 length: 12 residues. V was trimmed by 0 bases and J by 4 bases, leaving 2 bases between them. The CDR3 nucleotides are TGTGCCAGCAGCTTGGCGAATCAGCCCCAGCATTTT. This sequence encodes CASSLANQPQHF.

The chain joins TRBV18 to TRBJ1-2, with D hard to call. V gave up 3 bases and J gave up 4 bases, with 9 bases separating them. CDR3 length: 13 amino acids. Germline V CDR1 and CDR2: KGHSH, LQKENI. CDR3 sequence: CASSPRTAYGYTF. The CDR3 DNA reads TGTGCCAGCTCACCTCGAACAGCCTATGGCTACACCTTC.

This rearrangement joins TRBV14 to TRBJ1-1, with TRBD1 matching over 8 bases. There are 13 residues in the CDR3. J gave up 7 bases and V 3 bases, and 4 bases lay outside the gene matches. Germline V lookup: CDR1 SGHDN, CDR2 FVKESK. CDR3 coding DNA: TGTGCCAGCAGCCAGGCAGGGGGCGTTGAAGCTTTCTTT. Translating gives CASSQAGGVEAFF.

The chain joins TRBV5-4 to TRBJ2-7; 8 bases agree with TRBD2. Germline V gene lookup returns CDR1 SGHNT and CDR2 YYREEE (reference sequence). With V trimmed by 1 base and J by 1 base, 1 base remained unmatched. The CDR3 contains 14 residues. The CDR3: CASSLSGGSYEQYF. The CDR3 DNA reads as TGTGCCAGCAGCTTGAGCGGGGGTTCCTACGAGCAGTACTTC.

The chain joins TRBV6-6 to TRBJ2-7, with TRBD2 matching over 8 bases. The V gene's germline CDR1 is MNHNY and CDR2 SVGAGI (reference sequence). The junction had 10 bases not matched to a gene; V was cut back by 5 bases and J by 7 bases. The CDR3 is 14 amino acids. The CDR3 protein is CASSSQAGVGEQYF. The CDR3, as DNA: TGTGCCAGCAGTAGTCAAGCGGGGGTGGGAGAGCAGTACTTC.

The rearrangement links TRBV16 to TRBJ1-1; 9 bases align to TRBD1. V dropped 3 bases and J dropped 2; count of bases not matched to a gene: 4. Looked up from germline, CDR1 is KGHSY and CDR2 is FQNENV. The CDR3 runs to 15 residues. In nucleotides, the CDR3 is TGTGCCAGCAGCCACCCGACAGGGGGTAACACTGAAGCTTTCTTT. This sequence encodes CASSHPTGGNTEAFF.

The chain combines TRBV5-4 with TRBJ2-7; 10 nucleotides line up with TRBD2. The CDR3 consists of 15 residues. V was clipped by 0 bases and J by 3 bases; unmatched bases: 3. Per germline, CDR1 SGHNT and CDR2 YYREEE (reference sequence). DNA for the CDR3: TGTGCCAGCAGCTTGGGCACTAGCGGGATCTACGAGCAGTACTTC. It encodes CASSLGTSGIYEQYF.

The chain uses TRBV28 and TRBJ2-1, with TRBD1 matching over 9 bases. This CDR3 has 14 residues. V shed 5 bases and J 12 bases; nucleotides not matched to a gene: 11. The germline gives CDR1 MDHEN, CDR2 SYDVKM. The CDR3 is CASSLPGQGVSQFF. The CDR3 nucleotides read TGTGCCAGCAGTCTACCGGGACAGGGTGTTTCGCAGTTCTTC.

The chain combines TRBV29-1 with TRBJ1-1, with D perhaps matching TRBD1 (5 bases). The length of the CDR3 is 10 residues. Trimming left V 1 base short and J 8 bases short, with 5 bases between. In germline, CDR1 is SQVTM, CDR2 ANQGSEA. CDR3 DNA sequence: TGCAGCGTTGAAGGACAGGAAGCTTTCTTT. It codes for CSVEGQEAFF.

The V gene is TRBV4-2, the J gene TRBJ2-7, with D perhaps matching TRBD2 (5 bases). The germline V and J ends were trimmed by 5 bases and 0 bases, with 8 bases remaining between them. The CDR3 consists of 13 residues. Per germline, CDR1 LGHNA and CDR2 YNFKEQ. CDR3 sequence reads: CASSNGVSYEQYF. In nucleotides, the CDR3 is TGTGCCAGCAGCAACGGGGTCTCCTACGAGCAGTACTTC.

J is TRBJ2-1 and V is TRBV19, with TRBD2 matching over 10 bases. CDR1 is LNHDA and CDR2 is SQIVND in the germline V gene (reference sequence). V trimming: 6 bases; J trimming: 6 bases; junction bases outside the gene matches: 8. This CDR3 is built from 15 residues. The CDR3 DNA reads as TGTGCCAGTAGCCTTAGCGGGGGGCGGACCAATGAGCAGTTCTTC. This encodes CASSLSGGRTNEQFF.

This chain connects TRBV6-6 to TRBJ1-3, with a possible D match to TRBD1 (6 bases). Germline CDR1 and CDR2: MNHNY and SVGAGI (reference sequence). The CDR3 has 16 amino acids. Trimming took off 1 base at V and 0 bases at J, with 10 bases between the two ends. Written as DNA, the CDR3 is TGTGCCAGCAGTTACTTTCAGGGGAGCTCTGGAAACACCATATATTTT. Protein product: CASSYFQGSSGNTIYF.

The chain is built from TRBV5-1 and TRBJ2-1, with 9 bases that match TRBD2. The ends lost 6 bases at V and 15 bases at J; junction bases unmatched: 13. Germline CDR1 SGHRS, CDR2 YFSETQ. The CDR3 extends over 13 amino acids. The CDR3 spells CASTTTQREVMFF. CDR3 DNA: TGCGCCAGCACCACCACCCAGCGGGAGGTTATGTTCTTC. The full variable domain, its missing parts supplied by reference TRBV5-1 and TRBJ2-1, is KAGVTQTPRYLIKTRGQQVTLSCSPISGHRSVSWYQQTPGQGLQFLFEYFSETQRNKGNFPGRFSGRQFSNSRSEMNVSTLELGDSALYLCASTTTQREVMFFGPGTRLTVL.

The rearrangement links TRBV5-1 to TRBJ1-1; TRBD1 matches 8 bases. Germline assignment: CDR1 SGHRS and CDR2 YFSETQ. V lost 4 bases to trimming and J lost 0 bases; unmatched junction nucleotides: 5. This CDR3 contains 15 residues. The CDR3, as DNA: TGCGCCAGCAGCCCCCGACAGGGGTTGAACACTGAAGCTTTCTTT. Its protein is CASSPRQGLNTEAFF.

J is TRBJ2-7 and V is TRBV4-1; D is uncertain. The V gene's germline CDR1 is MGHRA and CDR2 YSYEKL. Trimming took 1 base from V and 2 from J, leaving 9 bases between them. This CDR3 has 14 residues. CDR3 residues: CASSQGGVTYEQYF. CDR3 nucleotide sequence: TGCGCCAGCAGCCAAGGAGGAGTAACCTACGAGCAGTACTTC.

The rearrangement joins TRBV4-1 to TRBJ1-3; D ambiguous. Deletions cut 1 base from V and 1 base from J, with 8 bases between. Germline CDR1 is MGHRA and CDR2 is YSYEKL. This CDR3 has 15 amino acids. The CDR3 reads CASSQGTASGNTIYF. As DNA, the CDR3 is TGCGCCAGCAGCCAAGGTACAGCATCTGGAAACACCATATATTTT.

The V and J genes are TRBV2 and TRBJ1-3; maybe TRBD1 (6 bases). The CDR3 extends over 14 amino acids. V lost 10 bases, J lost 5 bases, and 18 bases lay in between. Germline lookup yields CDR1 SNHLY and CDR2 FYNNEI. The CDR3 sequence is CAILGGGDRNTIYF. CDR3 nucleotide sequence: TGTGCCATCCTTGGTGGGGGCGACCGAAACACCATATATTTT.